This entry lists 17 T cell receptor beta chains sequenced from one sample in a study of blood T cell repertoires in COVID-19. The repertoire was sequenced with immunoSEQ multiplex PCR; TCRdb's copy has only in-frame clones and lacks some. The profile shows 50,000 or so clones, 90% to 95% of them singletons. Material: peripheral blood. Source of these receptors: a woman aged 80 or over with acute or convalescent COVID-19.

The chain couples TRBV5-5 to TRBJ2-1; 10 bases fit TRBD2. CDR1 is SGHKS and CDR2 is YYEKEE in the germline V gene (reference sequence). V lost 6 bases and J lost 3; bases outside the gene matches: 6. The length of the CDR3 is 15 residues. The chain's CDR3 is CASTNGTSVYNEQFF. As DNA, the CDR3 is TGTGCCAGCACCAATGGGACTAGCGTCTACAATGAGCAGTTCTTC.

The chain uses TRBV18 and TRBJ1-4, with TRBD1 as a possible D gene (5 bases). CDR1 is KGHSH and CDR2 is LQKENI in the germline V gene. V lost 3 bases to trimming and J lost 7 bases, with 9 bases between them. The CDR3 has 13 residues. CDR3 protein: CASSPPGREKLFF. The CDR3 DNA reads as TGTGCCAGCTCACCCCCAGGGCGTGAAAAACTGTTTTTT.

The chain is built from TRBV6-4 and TRBJ2-2; 11 bases map to TRBD2. The CDR3 runs 16 residues. The germline CDR1 and CDR2 sequences are MRHNA and SNTAGT. The V segment lost 4 bases and the J segment 4 bases; nucleotides outside the gene matches: 5. CDR3 in amino acids: CASSATSGRSTGELFF. In DNA, the CDR3 is TGTGCCAGCAGTGCCACTAGCGGGAGAAGCACCGGGGAGCTGTTTTTT.

The rearrangement joins TRBV6-2 or TRBV6-3 to TRBJ2-4; 9 nucleotides agree with TRBD2. Germline V gene data show CDR1 as MNHEY and CDR2 as SVGEGT. This CDR3 has 19 residues. The trim removed 2 bases at V and 0 bases at J, leaving 11 bases unmatched. The CDR3: CASSYRVGLAGLAKNIQYF. The CDR3 coding sequence is TGTGCCAGCAGTTACCGCGTTGGGCTAGCGGGACTAGCCAAAAACATTCAGTACTTC.

The V and J genes are TRBV28 and TRBJ2-2, with a possible D match to TRBD2 (5 bases). Trimming shortened V by 3 bases and J by 6 bases, and 8 bases separated the two germline ends. CDR1 is MDHEN and CDR2 is SYDVKM in the germline V gene. The CDR3 consists of 13 residues. This CDR3 is CASSFGVPGELFF. The CDR3 bases are TGTGCCAGCAGTTTCGGGGTCCCCGGGGAGCTGTTTTTT.

The rearrangement uses TRBV5-1 and TRBJ2-5; D might be TRBD1 (5 bases). The CDR3 totals 15 residues. The germline V gene encodes CDR1 SGHRS and CDR2 YFSETQ. Trimming pared 4 bases from V and 2 bases from J, leaving 15 bases between. CDR3 amino acids: CASSRDRIGQETQYF. The CDR3 DNA is TGCGCCAGCAGCCGAGACAGAATCGGTCAAGAGACCCAGTACTTC.

This rearrangement joins TRBV4-2 to TRBJ2-7; 13 bases align to TRBD2. Germline assignment: CDR1 LGHNA and CDR2 YNFKEQ. CDR3 size: 18 residues. The J segment lost 3 bases and the V segment lost 0 bases, leaving 8 bases of the junction unmatched. The CDR3 reads CASSQDSHGTSGIYEQYF. In nucleotides, the CDR3 is TGTGCCAGCAGCCAAGATTCACACGGGACTAGCGGGATCTACGAGCAGTACTTC.

The chain uses TRBV2 and TRBJ1-2; 8 bases map to TRBD1. Trimming took 5 bases from V and 2 from J; bases not matched to a gene: 4. Germline V lookup: CDR1 SNHLY, CDR2 FYNNEI. This CDR3 has 14 amino acids. The CDR3 DNA follows: TGTGCCAGCAGTTGGGACAGGCTAAACTATGGCTACACCTTC. Residues: CASSWDRLNYGYTF. The full variable domain, in which reference TRBV2 and TRBJ1-2 provide the parts outside the CDR3, is EPEVTQTPSHQVTQMGQEVILRCVPISNHLYFYWYRQILGQKVEFLVSFYNNEISEKSEIFDDQFSVERPDGSNFTLKIRSTKLEDSAMYFCASSWDRLNYGYTFGSGTRLTVV.

V usage is TRBV7-2 and J usage is TRBJ2-3, with 15 bases that match TRBD2. Trimming at V came to 11 bases and at J to 4 bases, leaving 7 bases not matched to a gene. From germline, CDR1 is SGHTA and CDR2 FQGNSA. CDR3 length equals 15 residues. CDR3 sequence reads: CAGTGLAGGADTQYF. The CDR3 DNA sequence: TGTGCCGGCACCGGACTAGCGGGAGGGGCAGATACGCAGTATTTT.

The genes are TRBV6-5 and TRBJ2-5; D remains ambiguous. The germline CDR1 and CDR2 sequences are MNHEY and SVGAGI. This CDR3 is 11 amino acids long. V was clipped by 5 bases and J by 5 bases, with 6 bases between them. The CDR3 spells CASSSLETQYF. Here the CDR3 DNA reads TGTGCCAGCAGTAGCCTGGAGACCCAGTACTTC.

This clone was observed a single time. The V call is TRBV19, the J call TRBJ2-3, with 8 bases aligning to TRBD2. With V trimmed by 4 bases and J by 0 bases, 6 bases remained unmatched. CDR1 LNHDA and CDR2 SQIVND come from the germline V gene (reference sequence). The CDR3 has 16 amino acids. The CDR3, as DNA: TGTGCCAGTAGTAATCGAGCGGGGGTTAGCACAGATACGCAGTATTTT. It codes for CASSNRAGVSTDTQYF.

The rearrangement uses TRBV5-1 and TRBJ2-3; 8 bases are shared with TRBD2. This CDR3 spans 15 amino acids. J gave up 5 bases and V 4 bases, and 9 bases lay outside the gene matches. Germline-derived CDR1 and CDR2 are SGHRS and YFSETQ. CDR3 coding DNA: TGCGCCAGCAGCACGCGACTAGCGAGGGGAGATACGCAGTATTTT. This sequence encodes CASSTRLARGDTQYF.

This chain connects TRBV2 to TRBJ2-1; 8 bases agree with TRBD2. The length of the CDR3 is 15 residues. CDR1 and CDR2 (germline): SNHLY, FYNNEI. J gave up 5 bases and V 5 bases, and 8 bases lay outside the gene matches. The CDR3 spells CASSLSGTKNNEQFF. Written as DNA, the CDR3 is TGTGCCAGCAGTCTTAGCGGGACCAAAAACAATGAGCAGTTCTTC.

Worth noting for this clone: This same CDR3 is encoded by further DNA sequences in the sample. The chain couples TRBV30 to TRBJ1-5, with 7 bases fitting TRBD1. CDR3 length equals 14 residues. Germline CDR1 reads GTSNPN; CDR2 reads SVGIG (reference sequence). V dropped 5 bases and J dropped 2; count of bases not matched to a gene: 6. CDR3 sequence: CAWSLDRGNQPQHF. DNA of the CDR3: TGTGCCTGGTCACTCGACAGGGGCAATCAGCCCCAGCATTTT.

The J gene is TRBJ2-7, the V gene TRBV2; D unresolved. CDR1 SNHLY and CDR2 FYNNEI come from the germline V gene. Trimming removed 4 bases from V and 6 bases from J, with 7 bases in between. The CDR3 runs 11 residues. As DNA, the CDR3 is TGTGCCAGCAGTGTGGCCTTCGAGCAGTACTTC. Its protein product is CASSVAFEQYF.

This chain uses TRBV5-1 with TRBJ1-1; 11 positions match TRBD1. The germline V gene encodes CDR1 SGHRS and CDR2 YFSETQ. With V trimmed by 4 bases and J by 4 bases, 6 bases remained unmatched. The CDR3 sequence is 15 residues long. CDR3 in DNA: TGCGCCAGCAGCCCCGGACAGGGGGCGGTCACTGAAGCTTTCTTT. It codes for CASSPGQGAVTEAFF.

This clone occurred a few times. The gene calls are TRBV28 and TRBJ1-1; D is perhaps TRBD1 (5 bases). CDR1 and CDR2 from the germline V gene are MDHEN and SYDVKM. The length of the CDR3 is 14 residues. V was trimmed by 4 bases and J by 2 bases, leaving 11 bases between them. The DNA of the CDR3 is TGTGCCAGCAGTTCCGCAGGGCATAACACTGAAGCTTTCTTT. Encoded protein: CASSSAGHNTEAFF.